This T cell receptor (beta chain) was recorded in a study of metastatic and nonmetastatic thyroid tumors. Whole-study context: Malignant thyroid and benign thyroid patients provided blood and tumor or nodule tissue whose repertoires were compared. Study outcomes and limitations: Across blood and tumor, TCR beta diversity in malignant thyroid tumors was reportedly significantly higher than in benign nodules.

V was pared by 2 bases and J by 2 bases, with 10 bases between. Germline V gene data show CDR1 as MDHEN and CDR2 as SYDVKM. The CDR3 spans 14 residues. Every patient underwent thyroid surgery untreated. In its sample, this clone is medium-sized. Its target is unknown. As handled by the study authors: What underpinned the distant-metastasis classifier for papillary thyroid cancer was the set of CDR3 differences across clinicopathological groups. TCRdb re-called clones from the PCR reads using MiXCR. These V and J calls originate from TCRdb's pipeline instead of the authors' own analysis. The sample includes 13,000 or so clones, more than 20% of them seen just once.

The sequencing input was tumor tissue. The rearrangement joins TRBV28 to TRBJ2-7; D may be TRBD1 (6 bases). The clonotype comes from a female donor with papillary thyroid cancer or a benign thyroid nodule (not recorded which). Some clones in this sample may be carry-over from other donors' samples. CDR3 sequence: CASSLETGPYEQYF. Here the CDR3 DNA reads TGTGCCAGCAGTTTAGAGACAGGTCCCTACGAGCAGTACTTC.